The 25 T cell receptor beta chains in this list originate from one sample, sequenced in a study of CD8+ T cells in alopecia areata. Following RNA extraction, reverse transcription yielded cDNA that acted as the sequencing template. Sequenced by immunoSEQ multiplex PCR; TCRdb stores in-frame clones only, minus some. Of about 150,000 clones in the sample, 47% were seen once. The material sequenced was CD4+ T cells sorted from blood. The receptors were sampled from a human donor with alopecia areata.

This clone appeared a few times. The CDR3 region has the DNA TGTGCCAGCAGTTTTTTGCCCGGGGAGCTGTTTTTT. Protein sequence: CASSFLPGELFF. This chain connects TRBV28 to TRBJ2-2; D remains ambiguous. This CDR3 contains 12 residues. Per the germline V gene, CDR1 is MDHEN and CDR2 is SYDVKM. Trimming removed 3 bases from V and 6 bases from J, with 5 bases in between.

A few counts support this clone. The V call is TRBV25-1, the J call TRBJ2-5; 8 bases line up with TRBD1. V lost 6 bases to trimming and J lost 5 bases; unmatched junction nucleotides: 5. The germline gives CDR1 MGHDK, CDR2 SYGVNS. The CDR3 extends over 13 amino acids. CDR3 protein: CASRQTGEETQYF. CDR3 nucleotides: TGTGCCAGCAGACAGACAGGGGAGGAGACCCAGTACTTC.

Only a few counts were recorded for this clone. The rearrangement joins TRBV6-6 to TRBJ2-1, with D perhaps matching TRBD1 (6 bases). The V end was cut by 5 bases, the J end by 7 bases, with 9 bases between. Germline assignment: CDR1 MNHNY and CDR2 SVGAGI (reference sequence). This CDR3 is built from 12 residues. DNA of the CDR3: TGTGCCAGCAGTGCCGACAGGAATGAGCAGTTCTTC. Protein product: CASSADRNEQFF.

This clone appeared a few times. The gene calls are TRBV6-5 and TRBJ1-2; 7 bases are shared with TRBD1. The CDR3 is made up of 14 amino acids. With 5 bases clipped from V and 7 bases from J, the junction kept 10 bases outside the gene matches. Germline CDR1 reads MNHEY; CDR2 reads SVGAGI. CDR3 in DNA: TGTGCCAGCAGTCCAAGCCGGGACAGCTCTGGCTACACCTTC. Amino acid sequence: CASSPSRDSSGYTF.

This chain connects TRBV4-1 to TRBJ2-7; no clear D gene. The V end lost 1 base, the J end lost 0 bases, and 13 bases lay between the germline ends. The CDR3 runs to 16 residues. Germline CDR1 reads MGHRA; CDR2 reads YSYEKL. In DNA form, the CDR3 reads TGCGCCAGCAGCCAAGTAGGCAGGACGAGCTCCTACGAGCAGTACTTC. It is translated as CASSQVGRTSSYEQYF.

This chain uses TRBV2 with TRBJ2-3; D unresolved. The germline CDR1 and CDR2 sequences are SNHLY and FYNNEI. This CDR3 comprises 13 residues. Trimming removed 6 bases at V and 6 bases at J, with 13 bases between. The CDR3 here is CASSLVEVDTQYF. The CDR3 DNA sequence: TGTGCCAGCAGCCTTGTCGAGGTGGATACGCAGTATTTT. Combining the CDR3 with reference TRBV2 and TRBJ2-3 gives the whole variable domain EPEVTQTPSHQVTQMGQEVILRCVPISNHLYFYWYRQILGQKVEFLVSFYNNEISEKSEIFDDQFSVERPDGSNFTLKIRSTKLEDSAMYFCASSLVEVDTQYFGPGTRLTVL.

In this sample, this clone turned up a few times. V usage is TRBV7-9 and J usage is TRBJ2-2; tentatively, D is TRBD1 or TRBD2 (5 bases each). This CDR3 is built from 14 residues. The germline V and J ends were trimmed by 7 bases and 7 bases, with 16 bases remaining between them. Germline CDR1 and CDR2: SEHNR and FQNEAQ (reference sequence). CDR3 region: CASNYGTSLGELFF. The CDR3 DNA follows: TGTGCCAGCAATTACGGGACCTCCCTCGGGGAGCTGTTTTTT.

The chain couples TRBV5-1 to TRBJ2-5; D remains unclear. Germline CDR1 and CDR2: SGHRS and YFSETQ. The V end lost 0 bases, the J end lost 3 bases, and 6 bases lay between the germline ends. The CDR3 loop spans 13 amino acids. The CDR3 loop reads CASSLEAEETQYF. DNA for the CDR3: TGCGCCAGCAGCTTGGAGGCAGAAGAGACCCAGTACTTC. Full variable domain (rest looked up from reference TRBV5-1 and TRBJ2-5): KAGVTQTPRYLIKTRGQQVTLSCSPISGHRSVSWYQQTPGQGLQFLFEYFSETQRNKGNFPGRFSGRQFSNSRSEMNVSTLELGDSALYLCASSLEAEETQYFGPGTRLLVL.

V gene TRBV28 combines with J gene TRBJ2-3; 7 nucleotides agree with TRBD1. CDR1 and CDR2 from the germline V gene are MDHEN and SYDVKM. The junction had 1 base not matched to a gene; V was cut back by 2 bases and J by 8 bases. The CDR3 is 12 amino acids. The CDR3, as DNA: TGTGCCAGCAGTTTAAGGGGGCTTACGCAGTATTTT. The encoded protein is CASSLRGLTQYF.

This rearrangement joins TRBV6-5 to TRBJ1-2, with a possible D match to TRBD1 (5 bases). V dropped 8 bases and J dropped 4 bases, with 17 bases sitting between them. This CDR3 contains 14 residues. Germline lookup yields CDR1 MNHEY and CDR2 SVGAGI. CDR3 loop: CASRPLGGVYGYTF. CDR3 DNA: TGTGCCAGCCGACCACTGGGGGGAGTCTATGGCTACACCTTC.

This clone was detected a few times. CDR3 protein: CAWSRQIQGSHGYTF. The CDR3 region has the DNA TGTGCCTGGAGTCGCCAGATCCAGGGTTCCCATGGCTACACCTTC. The gene calls are TRBV30 and TRBJ1-2, with D possibly TRBD1 on 5 matching bases. This CDR3 contains 15 residues. The V and J ends lost 2 bases and 6 bases respectively, with 19 bases between them. Germline assignment: CDR1 GTSNPN and CDR2 SVGIG (reference sequence).

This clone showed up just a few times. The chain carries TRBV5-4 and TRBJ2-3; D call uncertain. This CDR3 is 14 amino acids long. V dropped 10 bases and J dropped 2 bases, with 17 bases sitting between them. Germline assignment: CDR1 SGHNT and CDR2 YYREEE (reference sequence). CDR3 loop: CAYSSRSPTDTQYF. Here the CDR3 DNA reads TGTGCCTACTCCTCCCGGTCCCCCACAGATACGCAGTATTTT.

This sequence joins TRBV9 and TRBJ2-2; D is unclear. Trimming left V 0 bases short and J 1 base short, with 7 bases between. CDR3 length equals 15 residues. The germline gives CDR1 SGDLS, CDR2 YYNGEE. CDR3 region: CASSVDLLNTGELFF. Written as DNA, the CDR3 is TGTGCCAGCAGCGTAGACTTACTGAACACCGGGGAGCTGTTTTTT.

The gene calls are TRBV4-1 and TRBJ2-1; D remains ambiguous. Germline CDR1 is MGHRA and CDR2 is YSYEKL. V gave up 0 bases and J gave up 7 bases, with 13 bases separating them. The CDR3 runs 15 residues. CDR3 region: CASSQDGLATNEQFF. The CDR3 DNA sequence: TGCGCCAGCAGCCAAGACGGTTTAGCTACTAATGAGCAGTTCTTC.

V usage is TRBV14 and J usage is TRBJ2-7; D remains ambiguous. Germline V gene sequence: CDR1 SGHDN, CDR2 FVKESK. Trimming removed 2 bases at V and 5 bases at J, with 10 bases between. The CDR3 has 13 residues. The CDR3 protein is CASSQWQFHEQYF. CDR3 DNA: TGTGCCAGCAGCCAATGGCAGTTCCACGAGCAGTACTTC.

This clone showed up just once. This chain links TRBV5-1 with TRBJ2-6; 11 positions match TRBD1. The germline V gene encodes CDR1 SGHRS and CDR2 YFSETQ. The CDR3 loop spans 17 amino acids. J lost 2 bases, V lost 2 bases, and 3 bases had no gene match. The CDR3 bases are TGCGCCAGCAGCTTCCCGGGACAGGGGGCTGGGGCCAACGTCCTGACTTTC. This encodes CASSFPGQGAGANVLTF.

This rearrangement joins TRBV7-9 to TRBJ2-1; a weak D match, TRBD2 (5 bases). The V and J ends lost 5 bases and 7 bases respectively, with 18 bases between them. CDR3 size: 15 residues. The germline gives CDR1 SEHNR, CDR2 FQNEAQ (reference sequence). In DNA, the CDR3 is TGTGCCAGCAGCGGAAGCGGTACGGTCCGGAATGAGCAGTTCTTC. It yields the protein CASSGSGTVRNEQFF.

The CDR3 is CASSSIRTGAVKLFF. For the CDR3, the DNA is TGTGCCAGCAGCTCCATCCGGACAGGGGCGGTAAAACTGTTTTTT. The chain has TRBV7-9 and TRBJ1-4, with TRBD1 matching over 9 bases. Losses at the gene ends were 4 bases for V and 10 bases for J; bases not matched to a gene: 10. Germline CDR1 reads SEHNR; CDR2 reads FQNEAQ (reference sequence). The CDR3 spans 15 residues.

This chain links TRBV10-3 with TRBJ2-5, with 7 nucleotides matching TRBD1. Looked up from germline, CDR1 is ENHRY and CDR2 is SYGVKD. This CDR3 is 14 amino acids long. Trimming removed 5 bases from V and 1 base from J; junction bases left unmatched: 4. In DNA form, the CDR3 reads TGTGCCATCAGTCAGACAGGGACCCAAGAGACCCAGTACTTC. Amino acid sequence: CAISQTGTQETQYF.

CDR3 residues: CASSGWKGSSRGNTEAFF. The CDR3 nucleotides are TGTGCCAGCAGTGGCTGGAAAGGGTCGAGCAGGGGAAACACTGAAGCTTTCTTT. The rearrangement links TRBV25-1 to TRBJ1-1; the D gene is possibly TRBD1 (6 bases). This CDR3 region has 18 residues. Germline V gene lookup returns CDR1 MGHDK and CDR2 SYGVNS. V gave up 4 bases and J gave up 2 bases, with 23 bases separating them.

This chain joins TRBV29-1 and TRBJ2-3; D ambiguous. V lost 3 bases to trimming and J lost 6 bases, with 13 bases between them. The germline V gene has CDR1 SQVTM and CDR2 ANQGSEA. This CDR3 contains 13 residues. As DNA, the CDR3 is TGCAGCGTTGAGGTAGTTGTGGGGGATACGCAGTATTTT. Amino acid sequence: CSVEVVVGDTQYF.

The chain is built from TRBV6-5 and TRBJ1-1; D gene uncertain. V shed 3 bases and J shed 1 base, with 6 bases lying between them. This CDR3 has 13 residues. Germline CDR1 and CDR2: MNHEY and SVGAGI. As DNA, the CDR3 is TGTGCCAGCAGTTATAGAGGGAACACTGAAGCTTTCTTT. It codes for CASSYRGNTEAFF.

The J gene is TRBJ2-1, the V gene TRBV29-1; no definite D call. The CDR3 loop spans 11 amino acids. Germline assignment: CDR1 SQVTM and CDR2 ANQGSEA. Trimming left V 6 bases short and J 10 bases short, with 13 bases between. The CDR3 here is CSVEAPVEQFF. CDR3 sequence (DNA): TGCAGCGTAGAGGCTCCCGTCGAGCAGTTCTTC.

CDR3 coding DNA: TGTGCCAGCAGTGAGATGAGGGGTTTTGGGGCCAACGTCCTGACTTTC. Amino acid sequence: CASSEMRGFGANVLTF. The chain is built from TRBV28 and TRBJ2-6, with D perhaps assigned TRBD1 or TRBD2 (5 bases each). V shed 5 bases and J shed 3 bases, with 14 bases lying between them. Germline lookup yields CDR1 MDHEN and CDR2 SYDVKM. CDR3 length equals 16 residues.

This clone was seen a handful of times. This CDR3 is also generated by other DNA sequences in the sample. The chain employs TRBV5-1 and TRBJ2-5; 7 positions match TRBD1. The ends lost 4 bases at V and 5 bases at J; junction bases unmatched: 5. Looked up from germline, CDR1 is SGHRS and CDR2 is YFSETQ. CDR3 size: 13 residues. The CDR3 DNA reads TGCGCCAGCAGCCTACAGGGGCGGGAGACCCAGTACTTC. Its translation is CASSLQGRETQYF.